Detailed here is one T cell receptor (beta chain). J was trimmed by 3 bases and V by 4 bases; bases with no gene match: 6. In germline, CDR1 is MGHDK, CDR2 SYGVNS. The CDR3 is 15 residues long. The sample originates from a study of human T cells and chemical hapten exposure. Via MiXCR, TCRdb re-called the RACE reads, giving one row per CDR3 protein. Here the sample spans approximately 350,000 distinct CDR3 sequences, roughly 6% being singletons. The time point here: patch test 2, 6 weeks after DPC sensitization. Treatment: therapeutic diphenylcyclopropenone sensitization with weekly scalp DPC. This specimen consisted of whole blood, obtained in connection with sensitization to the hapten diphenylcyclopropenone (DPC). The TCR sequence derives from a woman aged 18-29 years with alopecia areata. Some clones in this sample may be carry-over from other donors' samples. V is TRBV25-1 and J is TRBJ2-7; the match to TRBD1 covers 10 bases. DNA of the CDR3: TGTGCCAGCAGTGCCGTCCGGGACAGGGGCTACGAGCAGTACTTC. Translation: CASSAVRDRGYEQYF.